The 16 T cell receptor beta chains reported below all come from one sample, sequenced in a study of shared clonotypes between healthy human individuals. TCRdb keeps only in-frame clones here, not all; method: immunoSEQ multiplex PCR. The sample includes approximately 2.3 million clones, 85% to 95% of them seen just once. Sequenced: naive CD4+ T cells from PBMCs. Subset reported: CD45RA+ positively selected. The receptors stem from a man aged 18 to 30 in good health. Some clones in this sample may be carry-over from other donors' samples.

The rearrangement links TRBV2 to TRBJ2-7; either TRBD1 or TRBD2 may supply D (5 bases each). Germline CDR1 SNHLY, CDR2 FYNNEI. CDR3 length: 14 residues. Trimming took off 4 bases at V and 2 bases at J, with 12 bases between the two ends. The CDR3 nucleotides read TGTGCCAGCAGTGTCCTCAGGGACCCCTACGAGCAGTACTTC. This codes for CASSVLRDPYEQYF. The entire variable domain, with the rest obtained from reference TRBV2 and TRBJ2-7, is as follows: EPEVTQTPSHQVTQMGQEVILRCVPISNHLYFYWYRQILGQKVEFLVSFYNNEISEKSEIFDDQFSVERPDGSNFTLKIRSTKLEDSAMYFCASSVLRDPYEQYFGPGTRLTVT.

As DNA, the CDR3 is TGTGCCAGCAGTGCTACGGACAGCTATAACTATGGCTACACCTTC. It codes for CASSATDSYNYGYTF. The chain links TRBV27 to TRBJ1-2; TRBD1 might be the D (6 bases). The CDR3 totals 15 residues. V was cut by 5 bases and J by 1 base, with 14 bases left in between. Germline V CDR1 and CDR2: MNHEY, SMNVEV (reference sequence).

The rearrangement joins TRBV2 to TRBJ1-5; 10 bases match TRBD1. The CDR3 contains 17 residues. V was pared by 4 bases and J by 1 base, with 7 bases of the junction left unmatched. Germline values: CDR1 SNHLY, CDR2 FYNNEI. As DNA, the CDR3 is TGTGCCAGCAGTGGAGACAGGGGGCTGGGGAGCAATCAGCCCCAGCATTTT. Translation gives CASSGDRGLGSNQPQHF.

V usage is TRBV7-9 and J usage is TRBJ2-5; D perhaps matches TRBD1 (5 bases). This CDR3 has 15 amino acids. The V gene lost 0 bases and the J gene lost 2 bases, with 10 bases spanning the gap. CDR1 and CDR2 from the germline V gene are SEHNR and FQNEAQ (reference sequence). The CDR3 DNA reads TGTGCCAGCAGCTTAGCTGTAGGACAACAAGAGACCCAGTACTTC. This encodes CASSLAVGQQETQYF.

The chain is built from TRBV23-1 and TRBJ2-1; 9 bases line up with TRBD1. TRBV23-1 is classed as an ORF, of uncertain function. The CDR3 length is 19 residues. With V trimmed by 7 bases and J by 6 bases, 22 bases remained unmatched. In DNA, the CDR3 is TGCGCCAGCAACCAAGAACCACGGACAGGGGTCAATAGGGCCAATGAGCAGTTCTTC. Its translation is CASNQEPRTGVNRANEQFF.

The V gene is TRBV27, the J gene TRBJ2-6; D not resolved. V was pared by 3 bases and J by 2 bases, with 14 bases between. The CDR3 is 17 amino acids. Germline CDR1 is MNHEY and CDR2 is SMNVEV (reference sequence). CDR3: CASSFSGSVTGANVLTF. The CDR3 bases are TGTGCCAGCAGTTTCTCGGGTTCGGTAACTGGGGCCAACGTCCTGACTTTC.

This sequence joins TRBV6-6 and TRBJ2-5, with 8 bases fitting TRBD2. V gave up 0 bases and J gave up 5 bases; unmatched junction bases: 8. CDR1 is MNHNY, CDR2 SVGAGI, per germline (reference sequence). This CDR3 comprises 16 residues. The CDR3 sequence: CASSYSWREVSETQYF. The CDR3, as DNA: TGTGCCAGCAGTTACTCGTGGCGGGAGGTTTCCGAGACCCAGTACTTC.

The gene calls are TRBV5-1 and TRBJ2-2; either TRBD1 or TRBD2 may supply D (5 bases each). From germline, CDR1 is SGHRS and CDR2 YFSETQ. Trimming left V 3 bases short and J 1 base short, with 16 bases between. There are 17 residues in the CDR3. DNA for the CDR3: TGCGCCAGCAGCTGGCGGGCCGGCAGGGAGAACACCGGGGAGCTGTTTTTT. It encodes CASSWRAGRENTGELFF.

About this clone itself: Other DNA sequences within the sample encode an identical CDR3. The CDR3 reads CSVGQGGTEAFF. CDR3 DNA sequence: TGCAGCGTGGGACAGGGGGGCACTGAAGCTTTCTTT. The chain has TRBV29-1 and TRBJ1-1, with TRBD1 matching over 11 bases. V gave up 6 bases and J gave up 4 bases; unmatched junction bases: 1. The length of the CDR3 is 12 residues. Germline V gives CDR1 SQVTM, CDR2 ANQGSEA.

V is TRBV7-6 and J is TRBJ2-3, with D unresolved. The ends were cut back, 5 bases at V and 0 bases at J, with 12 bases in the middle. Per the germline V gene, CDR1 is SGHVS and CDR2 is FNYEAQ. The CDR3 consists of 15 residues. The CDR3 nucleotides are TGTGCCAGCAGCCGAGATGGTGGGAGCACAGATACGCAGTATTTT. It yields the protein CASSRDGGSTDTQYF.

V is TRBV9 and J is TRBJ1-4; D possibly corresponds to TRBD1 (5 bases). Germline loops: CDR1 SGDLS, CDR2 YYNGEE. Deletions cut 3 bases from V and 14 bases from J, with 14 bases between. The CDR3 has 12 residues. The CDR3 region has the DNA TGTGCCAGCAGCGCGGGCGGCGGGGGGCTGTTTTTT. It codes for CASSAGGGGLFF.

The rearrangement joins TRBV6-1 to TRBJ1-5; D gene ambiguous. V lost 3 bases to trimming and J lost 2 bases, with 8 bases between them. The germline gives CDR1 MNHNS, CDR2 SASEGT. The CDR3 extends over 14 amino acids. The DNA for the CDR3 is TGTGCCAGCAGTGACAACGGGGGCAATCAGCCCCAGCATTTT. Amino acids: CASSDNGGNQPQHF.

The chain joins TRBV29-1 to TRBJ2-2; 7 bases agree with TRBD2. Germline CDR1 is SQVTM and CDR2 is ANQGSEA. The CDR3 runs to 13 residues. CDR3 region: CIGGSGRTGELFF. As DNA, the CDR3 is TGCATTGGCGGGAGTGGTAGGACCGGGGAGCTGTTTTTT.

The V call is TRBV9, the J call TRBJ1-3, with no clear D. V shed 4 bases and J shed 0 bases, with 17 bases lying between them. From germline, CDR1 is SGDLS and CDR2 YYNGEE. The CDR3 runs 17 residues. The CDR3 reads CASSPSISGSSGNTIYF. DNA of the CDR3: TGTGCCAGCAGCCCATCTATCTCGGGGAGCTCTGGAAACACCATATATTTT.

This clone has just one count. V is TRBV29-1 and J is TRBJ2-7; D may be TRBD2 (5 bases). CDR1 is SQVTM, CDR2 ANQGSEA, per germline. Between the trimmed V and J ends, which lost 6 bases and 3 bases, there was a span of 15 bases. The CDR3 is made up of 13 amino acids. CDR3 residues: CSVTMRVGYEQYF. CDR3 in DNA: TGCAGCGTGACAATGAGGGTAGGCTACGAGCAGTACTTC.

V usage is TRBV6-5 and J usage is TRBJ1-1; TRBD1 might be the D (6 bases). This CDR3 region has 15 residues. The ends were cut back, 0 bases at V and 4 bases at J, with 12 bases in the middle. CDR1 MNHEY and CDR2 SVGAGI come from the germline V gene. The CDR3 bases are TGTGCCAGCAGTTACTCGTGGGGGCTGCGCACTGAAGCTTTCTTT. Its protein product is CASSYSWGLRTEAFF.